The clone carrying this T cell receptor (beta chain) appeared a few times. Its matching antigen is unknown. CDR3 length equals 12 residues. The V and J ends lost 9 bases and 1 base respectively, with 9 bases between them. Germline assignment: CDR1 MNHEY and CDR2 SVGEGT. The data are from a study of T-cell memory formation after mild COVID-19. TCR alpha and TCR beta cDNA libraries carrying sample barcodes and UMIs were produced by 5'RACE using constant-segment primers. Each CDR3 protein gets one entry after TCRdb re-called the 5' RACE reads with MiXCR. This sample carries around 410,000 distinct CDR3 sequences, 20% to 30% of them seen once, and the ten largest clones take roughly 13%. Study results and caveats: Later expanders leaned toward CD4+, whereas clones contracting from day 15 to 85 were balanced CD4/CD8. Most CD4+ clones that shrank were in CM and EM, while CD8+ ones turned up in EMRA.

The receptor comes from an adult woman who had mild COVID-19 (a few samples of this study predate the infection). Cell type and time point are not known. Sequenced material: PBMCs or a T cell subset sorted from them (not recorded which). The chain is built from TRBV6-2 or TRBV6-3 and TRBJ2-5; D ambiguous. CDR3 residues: CASSISQETQYF. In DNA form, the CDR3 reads TGTGCCAGTAGCATCAGCCAAGAGACCCAGTACTTC.